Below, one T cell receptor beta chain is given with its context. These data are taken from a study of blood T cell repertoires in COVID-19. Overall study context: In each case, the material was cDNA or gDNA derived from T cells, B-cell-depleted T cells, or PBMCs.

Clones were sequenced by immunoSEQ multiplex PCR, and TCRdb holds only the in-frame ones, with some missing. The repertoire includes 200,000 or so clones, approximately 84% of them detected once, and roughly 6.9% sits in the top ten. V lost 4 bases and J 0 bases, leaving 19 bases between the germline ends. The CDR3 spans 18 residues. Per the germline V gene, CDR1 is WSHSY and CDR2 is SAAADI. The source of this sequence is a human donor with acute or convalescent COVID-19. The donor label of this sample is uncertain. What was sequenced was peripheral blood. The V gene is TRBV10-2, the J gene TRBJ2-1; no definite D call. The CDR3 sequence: CASSASADWRGSYNEQFF. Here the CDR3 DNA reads TGCGCCAGCAGTGCATCCGCCGATTGGAGAGGCTCCTACAATGAGCAGTTCTTC.